This T cell receptor (beta chain) was captured in a study of early T cells in non-severe SARS-CoV-2 infection. TCRdb reprocessed the 5' RACE reads via MiXCR and lists one record per CDR3 protein. The table shows more than 65,000 distinct CDR3 sequences, with 3.5% to 6% occurring only once. This clonotype occurred a few times. Trimming at V came to 5 bases and at J to 8 bases, leaving 9 bases not matched to a gene. Germline values: CDR1 SEHNR, CDR2 FQNEAQ (reference sequence). The CDR3 consists of 15 residues. The sample here was whole blood, taken at baseline. The rearrangement uses TRBV7-9 and TRBJ2-1, with 10 bases lining up with TRBD1. This clonotype was obtained from an adult who was a healthcare worker with PCR-confirmed SARS-CoV-2 infection or an uninfected control (not recorded which). The donor label of this sample is uncertain. The CDR3 reads CASSNQDRGLDEQFF. DNA of the CDR3: TGTGCCAGCAGCAACCAGGACAGGGGGTTAGATGAGCAGTTCTTC.